This T cell receptor (beta chain) was observed in a study of beta chain features in type 1 diabetes. Study-level points and caveats: Junctions at VDJ sites from type 1 diabetes patients had fewer insertions and more deletions. High-TCR-expressing cells could be over-represented by cDNA sequencing.

This clone was seen repeatedly, ten times or more. Its antigen is not known. The study reverse transcribed the entire isolated RNA, so it sequenced expressed TCRB transcripts. Sequenced by immunoSEQ multiplex PCR; TCRdb stores in-frame clones only, minus some. Of 150,000 to 190,000 clones listed, around 10% were seen once; the top ten hold about 1.9%. V lost 5 bases and J lost 1, with 11 bases in between. The CDR3 totals 14 residues. CDR1 is SEHNR and CDR2 is FQNEAQ in the germline V gene (reference sequence). The V call is TRBV7-9, the J call TRBJ1-1; unclear D gene. The sample was central memory CD4+ T cells from blood. The origin of this receptor is a man between 18 and 29 years old in good health. CDR3 region: CASSDPHENTEAFF. CDR3 coding DNA: TGTGCCAGCAGCGACCCACACGAGAACACTGAAGCTTTCTTT.